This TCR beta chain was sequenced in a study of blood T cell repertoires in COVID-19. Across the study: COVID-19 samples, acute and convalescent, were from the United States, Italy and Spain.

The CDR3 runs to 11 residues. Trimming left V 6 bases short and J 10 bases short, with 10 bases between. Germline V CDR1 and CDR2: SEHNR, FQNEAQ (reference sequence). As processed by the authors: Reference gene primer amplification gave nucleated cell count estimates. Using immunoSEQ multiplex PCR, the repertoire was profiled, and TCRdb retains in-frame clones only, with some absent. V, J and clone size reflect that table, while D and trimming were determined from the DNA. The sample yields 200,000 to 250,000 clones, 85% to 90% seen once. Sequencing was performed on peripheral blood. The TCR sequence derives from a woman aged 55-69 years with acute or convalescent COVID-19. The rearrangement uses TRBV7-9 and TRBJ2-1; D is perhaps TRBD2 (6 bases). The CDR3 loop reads CASRSGVEQFF. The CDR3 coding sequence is TGTGCCAGCAGGTCGGGAGTCGAGCAGTTCTTC.